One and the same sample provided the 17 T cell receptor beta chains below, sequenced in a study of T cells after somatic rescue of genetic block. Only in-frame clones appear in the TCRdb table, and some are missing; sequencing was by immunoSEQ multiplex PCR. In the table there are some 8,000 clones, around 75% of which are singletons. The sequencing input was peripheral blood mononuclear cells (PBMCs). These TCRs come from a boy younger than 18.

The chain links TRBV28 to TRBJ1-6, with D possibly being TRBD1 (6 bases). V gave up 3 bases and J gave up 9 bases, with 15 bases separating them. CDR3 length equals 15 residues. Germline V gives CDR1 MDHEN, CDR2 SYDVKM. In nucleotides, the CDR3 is TGTGCCAGCAGTTTGGGGGACACGGAGAGTTCACCCCTCCACTTT. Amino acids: CASSLGDTESSPLHF.

The chain's CDR3 is CASSLNIAWGTDTQYF. The CDR3 DNA reads TGTGCCAGCAGCCTAAATATAGCGTGGGGCACAGATACGCAGTATTTT. The V gene is TRBV14, the J gene TRBJ2-3; tentative D call: TRBD2 (5 bases). Deletions cut 4 bases from V and 1 base from J, with 15 bases between. The germline CDR1 and CDR2 sequences are SGHDN and FVKESK. This CDR3 has 16 residues.

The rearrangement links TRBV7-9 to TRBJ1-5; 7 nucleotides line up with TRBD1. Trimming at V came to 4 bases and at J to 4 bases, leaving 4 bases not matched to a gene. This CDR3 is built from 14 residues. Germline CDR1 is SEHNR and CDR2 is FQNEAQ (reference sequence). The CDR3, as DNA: TGTGCCAGCAGCTCCAGGGGGGAGAATCAGCCCCAGCATTTT. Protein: CASSSRGENQPQHF.

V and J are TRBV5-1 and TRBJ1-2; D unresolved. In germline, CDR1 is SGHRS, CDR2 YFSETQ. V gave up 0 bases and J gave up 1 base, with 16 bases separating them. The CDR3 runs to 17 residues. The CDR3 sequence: CASSLGVVVRINYGYTF. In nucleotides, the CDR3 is TGCGCCAGCAGCTTGGGAGTCGTAGTCAGGATTAACTATGGCTACACCTTC.

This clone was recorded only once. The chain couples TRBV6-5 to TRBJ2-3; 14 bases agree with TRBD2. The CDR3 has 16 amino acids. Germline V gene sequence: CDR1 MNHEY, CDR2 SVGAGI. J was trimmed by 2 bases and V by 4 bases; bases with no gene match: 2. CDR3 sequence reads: CASSWTSGGPTDTQYF. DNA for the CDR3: TGTGCCAGCAGTTGGACTAGCGGGGGGCCCACAGATACGCAGTATTTT.

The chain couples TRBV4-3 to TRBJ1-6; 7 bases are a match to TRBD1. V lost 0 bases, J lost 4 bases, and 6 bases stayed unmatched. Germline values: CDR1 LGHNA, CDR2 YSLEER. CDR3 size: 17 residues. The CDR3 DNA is TGCGCCAGCAGCCAAGACCAACCGGGACAGTATAATTCACCCCTCCACTTT. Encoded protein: CASSQDQPGQYNSPLHF.

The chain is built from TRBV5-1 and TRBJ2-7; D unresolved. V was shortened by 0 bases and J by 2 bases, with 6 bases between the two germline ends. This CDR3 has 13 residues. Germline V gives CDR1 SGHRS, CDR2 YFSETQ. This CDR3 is CASSLGPTYEQYF. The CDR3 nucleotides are TGCGCCAGCAGCTTGGGGCCTACCTACGAGCAGTACTTC.

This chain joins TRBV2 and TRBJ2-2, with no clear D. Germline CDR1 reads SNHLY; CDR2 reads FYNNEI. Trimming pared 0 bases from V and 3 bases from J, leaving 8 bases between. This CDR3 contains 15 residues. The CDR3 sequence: CASSEALKDTGELFF. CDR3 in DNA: TGTGCCAGCAGTGAAGCGCTTAAGGACACCGGGGAGCTGTTTTTT. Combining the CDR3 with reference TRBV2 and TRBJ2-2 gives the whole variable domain EPEVTQTPSHQVTQMGQEVILRCVPISNHLYFYWYRQILGQKVEFLVSFYNNEISEKSEIFDDQFSVERPDGSNFTLKIRSTKLEDSAMYFCASSEALKDTGELFFGEGSRLTVL.

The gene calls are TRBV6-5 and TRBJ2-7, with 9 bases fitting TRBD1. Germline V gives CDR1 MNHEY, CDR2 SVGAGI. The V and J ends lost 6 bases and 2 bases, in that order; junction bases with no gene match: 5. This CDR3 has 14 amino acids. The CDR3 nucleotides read TGTGCCAGCAGACTACAGGGGGCCCCCTACGAGCAGTACTTC. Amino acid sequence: CASRLQGAPYEQYF.

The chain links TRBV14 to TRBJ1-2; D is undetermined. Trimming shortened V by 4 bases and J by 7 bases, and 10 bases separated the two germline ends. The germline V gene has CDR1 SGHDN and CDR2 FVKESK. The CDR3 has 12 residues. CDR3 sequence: CASSRPVGGYTF. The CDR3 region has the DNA TGTGCCAGCAGCCGCCCGGTGGGTGGCTACACCTTC.

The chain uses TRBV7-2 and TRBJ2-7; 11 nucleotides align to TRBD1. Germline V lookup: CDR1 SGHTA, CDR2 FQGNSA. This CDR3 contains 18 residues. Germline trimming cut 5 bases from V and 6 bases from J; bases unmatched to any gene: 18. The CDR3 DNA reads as TGTGCCAGCAGCCCCGGCCGGGACAGGGGGTTTTGGGCGCGCGAGCAGTACTTC. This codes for CASSPGRDRGFWAREQYF.

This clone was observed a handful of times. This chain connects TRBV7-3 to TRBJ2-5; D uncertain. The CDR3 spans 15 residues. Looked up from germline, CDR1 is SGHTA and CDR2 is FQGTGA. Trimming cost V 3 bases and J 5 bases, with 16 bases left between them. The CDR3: CASSLMGSPQETQYF. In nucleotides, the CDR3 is TGTGCCAGCAGCTTGATGGGTAGTCCCCAGGAGACCCAGTACTTC.

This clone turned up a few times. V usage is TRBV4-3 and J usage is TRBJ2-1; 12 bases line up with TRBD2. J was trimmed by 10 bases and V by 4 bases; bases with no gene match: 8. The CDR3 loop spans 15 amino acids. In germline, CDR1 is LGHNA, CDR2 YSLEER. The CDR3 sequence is CASSLGGTSGREQFF. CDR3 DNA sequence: TGCGCCAGCAGCCTAGGAGGGACTAGCGGGCGGGAGCAGTTCTTC.

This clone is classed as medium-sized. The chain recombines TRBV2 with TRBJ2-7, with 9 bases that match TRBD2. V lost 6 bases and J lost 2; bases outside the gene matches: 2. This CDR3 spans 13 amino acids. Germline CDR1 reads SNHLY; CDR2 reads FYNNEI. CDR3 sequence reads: CASSAGGPYEQYF. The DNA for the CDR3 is TGTGCCAGCAGCGCGGGGGGGCCCTACGAGCAGTACTTC.

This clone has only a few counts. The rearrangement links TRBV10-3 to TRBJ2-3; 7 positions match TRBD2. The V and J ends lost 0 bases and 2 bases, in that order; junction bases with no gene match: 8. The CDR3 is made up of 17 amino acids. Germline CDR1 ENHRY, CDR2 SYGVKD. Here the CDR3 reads CAISESLGGGYTDTQYF. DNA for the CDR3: TGTGCCATCAGTGAGTCGCTGGGCGGGGGATACACAGATACGCAGTATTTT.

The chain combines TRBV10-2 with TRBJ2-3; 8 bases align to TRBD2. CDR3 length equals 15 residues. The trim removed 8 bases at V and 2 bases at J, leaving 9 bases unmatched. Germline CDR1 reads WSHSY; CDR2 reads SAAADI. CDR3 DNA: TGCGCCAGCGCCGATGGACTAGCTCACACAGATACGCAGTATTTT. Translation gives CASADGLAHTDTQYF.

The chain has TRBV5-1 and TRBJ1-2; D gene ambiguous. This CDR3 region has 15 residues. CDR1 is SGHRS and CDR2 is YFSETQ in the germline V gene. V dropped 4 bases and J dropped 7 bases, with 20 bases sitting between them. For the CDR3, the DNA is TGCGCCAGCAGCCTTCGGCCCGCTTTTCCTGGTGGCTACACCTTC. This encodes CASSLRPAFPGGYTF. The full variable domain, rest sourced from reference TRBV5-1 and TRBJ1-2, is KAGVTQTPRYLIKTRGQQVTLSCSPISGHRSVSWYQQTPGQGLQFLFEYFSETQRNKGNFPGRFSGRQFSNSRSEMNVSTLELGDSALYLCASSLRPAFPGGYTFGSGTRLTVV.